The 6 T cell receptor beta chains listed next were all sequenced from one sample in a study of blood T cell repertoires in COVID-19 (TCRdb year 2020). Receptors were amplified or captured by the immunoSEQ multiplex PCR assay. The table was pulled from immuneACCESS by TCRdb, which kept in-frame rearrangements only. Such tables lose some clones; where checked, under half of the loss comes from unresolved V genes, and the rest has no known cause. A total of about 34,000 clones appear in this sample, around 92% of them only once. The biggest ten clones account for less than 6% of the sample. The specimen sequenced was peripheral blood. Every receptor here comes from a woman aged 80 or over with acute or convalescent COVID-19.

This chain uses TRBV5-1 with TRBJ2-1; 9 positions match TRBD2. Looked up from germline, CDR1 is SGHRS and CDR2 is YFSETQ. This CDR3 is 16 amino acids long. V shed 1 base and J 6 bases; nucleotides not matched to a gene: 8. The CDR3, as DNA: TGCGCCAGCAGCTTGTCTAGCGGGGCTCTAGGCAATGAGCAGTTCTTC. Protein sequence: CASSLSSGALGNEQFF. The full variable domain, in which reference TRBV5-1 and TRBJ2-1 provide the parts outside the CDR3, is KAGVTQTPRYLIKTRGQQVTLSCSPISGHRSVSWYQQTPGQGLQFLFEYFSETQRNKGNFPGRFSGRQFSNSRSEMNVSTLELGDSALYLCASSLSSGALGNEQFFGPGTRLTVL.

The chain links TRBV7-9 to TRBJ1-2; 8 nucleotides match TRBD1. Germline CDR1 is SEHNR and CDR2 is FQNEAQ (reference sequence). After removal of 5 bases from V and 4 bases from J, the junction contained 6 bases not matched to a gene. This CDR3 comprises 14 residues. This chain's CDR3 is CASSPPGGGYGYTF. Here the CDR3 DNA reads TGTGCCAGCAGCCCCCCAGGGGGCGGCTATGGCTACACCTTC.

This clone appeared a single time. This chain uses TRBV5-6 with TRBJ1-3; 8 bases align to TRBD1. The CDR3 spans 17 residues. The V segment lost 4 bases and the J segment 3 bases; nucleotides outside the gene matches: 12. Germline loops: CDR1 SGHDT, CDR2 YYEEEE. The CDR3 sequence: CASSSHRTGSIGNTIYF. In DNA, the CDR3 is TGTGCCAGCAGCAGTCATAGGACAGGGTCAATTGGAAACACCATATATTTT.

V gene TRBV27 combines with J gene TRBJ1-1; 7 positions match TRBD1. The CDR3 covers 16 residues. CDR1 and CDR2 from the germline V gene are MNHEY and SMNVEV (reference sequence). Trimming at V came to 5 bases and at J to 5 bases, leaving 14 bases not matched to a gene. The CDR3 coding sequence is TGTGCCAGCAGTACGACAGGGCGAGCTCGGTCGACTGAAGCTTTCTTT. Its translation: CASSTTGRARSTEAFF.

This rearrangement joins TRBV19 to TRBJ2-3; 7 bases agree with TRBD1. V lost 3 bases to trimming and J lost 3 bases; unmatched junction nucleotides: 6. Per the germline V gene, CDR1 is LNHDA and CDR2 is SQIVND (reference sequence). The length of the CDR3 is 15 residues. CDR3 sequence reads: CASSIQQGETDTQYF. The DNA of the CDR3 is TGTGCCAGTAGTATCCAGCAGGGGGAAACAGATACGCAGTATTTT.

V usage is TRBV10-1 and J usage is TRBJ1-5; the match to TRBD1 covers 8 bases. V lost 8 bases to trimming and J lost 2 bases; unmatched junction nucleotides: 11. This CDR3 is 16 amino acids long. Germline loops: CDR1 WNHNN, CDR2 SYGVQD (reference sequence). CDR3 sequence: CASPRTGLCGNQPQHF. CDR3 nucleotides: TGCGCCAGCCCCCGGACAGGGCTGTGTGGCAATCAGCCCCAGCATTTT.